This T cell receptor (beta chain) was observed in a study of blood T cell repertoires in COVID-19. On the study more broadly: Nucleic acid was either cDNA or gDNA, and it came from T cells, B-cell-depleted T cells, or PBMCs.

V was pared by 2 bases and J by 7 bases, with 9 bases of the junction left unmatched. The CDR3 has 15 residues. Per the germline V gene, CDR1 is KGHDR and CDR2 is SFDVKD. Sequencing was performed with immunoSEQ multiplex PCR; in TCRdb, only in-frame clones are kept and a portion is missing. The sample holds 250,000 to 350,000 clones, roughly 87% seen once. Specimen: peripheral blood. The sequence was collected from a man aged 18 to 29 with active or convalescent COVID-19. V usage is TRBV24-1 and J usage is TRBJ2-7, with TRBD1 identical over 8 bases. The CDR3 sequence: CATSDSRDRPREQYF. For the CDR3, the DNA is TGTGCCACCAGTGATTCCCGGGACAGGCCCCGGGAGCAGTACTTC.